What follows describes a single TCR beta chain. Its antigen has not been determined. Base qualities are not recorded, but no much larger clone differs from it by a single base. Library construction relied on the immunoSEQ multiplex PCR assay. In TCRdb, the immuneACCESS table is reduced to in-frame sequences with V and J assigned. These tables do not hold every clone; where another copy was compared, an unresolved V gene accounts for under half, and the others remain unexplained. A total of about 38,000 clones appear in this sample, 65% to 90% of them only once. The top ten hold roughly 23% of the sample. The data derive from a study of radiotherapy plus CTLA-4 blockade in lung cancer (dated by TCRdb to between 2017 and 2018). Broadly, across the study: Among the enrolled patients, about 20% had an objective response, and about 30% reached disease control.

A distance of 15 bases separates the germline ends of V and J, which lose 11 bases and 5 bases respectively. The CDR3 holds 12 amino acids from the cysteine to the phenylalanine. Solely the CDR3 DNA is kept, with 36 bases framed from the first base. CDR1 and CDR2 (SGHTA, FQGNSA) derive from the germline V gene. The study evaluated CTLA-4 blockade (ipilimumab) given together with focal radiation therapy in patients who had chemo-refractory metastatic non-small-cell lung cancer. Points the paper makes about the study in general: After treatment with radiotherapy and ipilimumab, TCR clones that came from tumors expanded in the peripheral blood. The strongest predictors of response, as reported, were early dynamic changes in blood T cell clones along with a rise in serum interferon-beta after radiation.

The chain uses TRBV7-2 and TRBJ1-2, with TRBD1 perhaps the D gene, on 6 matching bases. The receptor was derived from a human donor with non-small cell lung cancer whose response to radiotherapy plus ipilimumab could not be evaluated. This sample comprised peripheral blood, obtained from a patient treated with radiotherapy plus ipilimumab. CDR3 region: CASSAGEYGYTF. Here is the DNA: TGTGCCTCCAGTGCAGGGGAGTATGGCTACACCTTC.